These 23 T cell receptor beta chains were sequenced from one sample in a study of control samples from healthy donors and cancer patients (dated by TCRdb to 2019 to 2021). The method was the immunoSEQ multiplex PCR assay. The table was pulled from immuneACCESS by TCRdb, which kept in-frame rearrangements only. Such tables lose some clones; where checked, under half of the loss comes from unresolved V genes, and the rest has no known cause. The sample table lists some 120,000 clones, roughly 84% of them with a count of one. About 3.2% of the sample is taken by the ten largest. Sequences were obtained from blood. Receptors were obtained from a man aged 50-59 years in good health.

The chain is built from TRBV28 and TRBJ2-7; TRBD2 might be the D (7 bases). CDR1 is MDHEN, CDR2 SYDVKM, per germline. This CDR3 contains 13 residues. Between the trimmed V and J ends, which lost 6 bases and 5 bases, there was a span of 14 bases. CDR3 in amino acids: CASSPPGGNEQYF. CDR3 in DNA: TGTGCCAGCAGCCCACCGGGGGGCAACGAGCAGTACTTC.

The gene calls are TRBV6-5 and TRBJ2-5; 7 positions match TRBD2. The CDR3 has 13 residues. The V gene end was trimmed by 5 bases and the J gene end by 5 bases; junction bases not matched to a gene: 5. Germline values: CDR1 MNHEY, CDR2 SVGAGI. The DNA for the CDR3 is TGTGCCAGCAGTACCGGGACTAAGGAGACCCAGTACTTC. It translates to CASSTGTKETQYF.

The V call is TRBV27, the J call TRBJ1-1; D is perhaps TRBD1 (6 bases). Germline CDR1 is MNHEY and CDR2 is SMNVEV (reference sequence). The CDR3 length is 13 residues. V lost 5 bases and J lost 10, with 17 bases in between. The CDR3 bases are TGTGCCAGCAGTGAGAGACAGGTTGCTATAGCTTTCTTT. This encodes CASSERQVAIAFF.

This clone was found once. The chain joins TRBV18 to TRBJ2-7, with 16 bases matching TRBD2. Trimming took 2 bases from V and 3 from J; bases not matched to a gene: 4. The V gene's germline CDR1 is KGHSH and CDR2 LQKENI. The length of the CDR3 is 17 residues. The CDR3 protein is CASSPGTSGGGIYEQYF. CDR3 sequence (DNA): TGTGCCAGCTCACCAGGGACTAGCGGGGGGGGAATCTACGAGCAGTACTTC.

The count of this clone is one. The chain recombines TRBV5-8 with TRBJ2-7, with 8 bases lining up with TRBD1. V was clipped by 4 bases and J by 3 bases; unmatched bases: 12. The CDR3 spans 16 residues. Germline V CDR1 and CDR2: SGHTS, YDEGEE. CDR3 sequence: CASSQRGGGTGYEQYF. In nucleotides, the CDR3 is TGTGCCAGCAGCCAGCGTGGTGGGGGGACAGGCTACGAGCAGTACTTC.

The rearrangement links TRBV5-3 to TRBJ1-2; 8 positions agree with TRBD1. TRBV5-3 is placed among ORFs of uncertain function. The CDR3 has 18 amino acids. With V trimmed by 4 bases and J by 3 bases, 17 bases remained unmatched. CDR3: CARSDNLRQGIVDYGYTF. The CDR3 DNA reads as TGTGCCAGAAGCGATAACCTTAGACAGGGGATTGTCGACTATGGCTACACCTTC.

The chain links TRBV12-3 or TRBV12-4 to TRBJ2-1; D is ambiguous. The CDR3 is 13 amino acids. Trimming left V 3 bases short and J 3 bases short, with 6 bases between. The CDR3 reads CASSFHGYNEQFF. CDR3 bases: TGTGCCAGCAGTTTTCACGGCTACAATGAGCAGTTCTTC.

The chain carries TRBV9 and TRBJ2-1; D possibly corresponds to TRBD1 (5 bases). This CDR3 contains 13 residues. Per the germline V gene, CDR1 is SGDLS and CDR2 is YYNGEE. Trimming removed 3 bases from V and 9 bases from J, with 13 bases in between. The CDR3 DNA sequence: TGTGCCAGCAGCGGAGAAGGGGCGCGTGAGCAGTTCTTC. Protein sequence: CASSGEGAREQFF.

V is TRBV28 and J is TRBJ1-2; the D gene is possibly TRBD1 (5 bases). The CDR3 loop spans 16 amino acids. The germline V gene has CDR1 MDHEN and CDR2 SYDVKM. With 6 bases removed from V and 2 bases from J, the gap between germline ends came to 19 bases. CDR3 nucleotide sequence: TGTGCCAGCAGACACCTCCGGGACGGGGAAAACTATGGCTACACCTTC. It specifies CASRHLRDGENYGYTF.

This rearrangement joins TRBV5-1 to TRBJ2-5; 9 positions match TRBD1. The CDR3 spans 13 residues. Germline CDR1 reads SGHRS; CDR2 reads YFSETQ. After removal of 5 bases from V and 5 bases from J, the junction contained 4 bases not matched to a gene. CDR3 region: CASSYRGLETQYF. The DNA for the CDR3 is TGCGCCAGCAGTTACAGGGGGCTTGAGACCCAGTACTTC.

The chain is built from TRBV7-9 and TRBJ1-4; possible D gene TRBD1, 6 bases. CDR1 and CDR2 from the germline V gene are SEHNR and FQNEAQ (reference sequence). V lost 5 bases, J lost 3 bases, and 10 bases lay in between. CDR3 length: 14 residues. CDR3 sequence (DNA): TGTGCCAGCAGCGCACAGGGTGCTAATGAAAAACTGTTTTTT. Amino acid sequence: CASSAQGANEKLFF.

The chain combines TRBV28 with TRBJ1-1, with no clear D. The CDR3 covers 12 residues. In germline, CDR1 is MDHEN, CDR2 SYDVKM. The V end was cut by 6 bases, the J end by 2 bases, with 7 bases between. CDR3 coding DNA: TGTGCCAGCAGGCCCCTTAACACTGAAGCTTTCTTT. Amino acids: CASRPLNTEAFF.

The V and J genes are TRBV25-1 and TRBJ1-1, with D possibly TRBD1 on 5 matching bases. In germline, CDR1 is MGHDK, CDR2 SYGVNS. Trimming pared 3 bases from V and 3 bases from J, leaving 11 bases between. The CDR3 sequence is 14 residues long. The CDR3: CASSDSDSDTEAFF. The CDR3 bases are TGTGCCAGCAGTGATTCAGACAGCGACACTGAAGCTTTCTTT.

The chain links TRBV6-2 or TRBV6-3 to TRBJ2-7; D is uncertain. This CDR3 region has 14 residues. The germline CDR1 and CDR2 sequences are MNHEY and SVGEGT. Trimming left V 6 bases short and J 2 bases short, with 14 bases between. The CDR3, as DNA: TGTGCCAGCAGCCAGGCCGTGCGCACCTACGAGCAGTACTTC. The encoded protein is CASSQAVRTYEQYF.

This rearrangement joins TRBV4-2 to TRBJ1-1; a possible D gene is TRBD1 (6 bases). V was cut by 0 bases and J by 3 bases, with 11 bases left in between. The CDR3 is 15 residues long. Germline CDR1 LGHNA, CDR2 YNFKEQ. The CDR3 loop reads CASSQDPRGYTEAFF. Here the CDR3 DNA reads TGTGCCAGCAGCCAAGATCCCAGGGGTTACACTGAAGCTTTCTTT.

The chain recombines TRBV6-5 with TRBJ2-1; 7 positions match TRBD2. CDR1 is MNHEY, CDR2 SVGAGI, per germline. Trimming removed 11 bases from V and 0 bases from J; junction bases left unmatched: 4. CDR3 length: 13 residues. The CDR3 coding sequence is TGTGCCGGGGGGGGGAGCTCCTACAATGAGCAGTTCTTC. Amino acids: CAGGGSSYNEQFF.

This clone was recorded only once. This chain connects TRBV28 to TRBJ1-4; D unresolved. Trimming removed 1 base from V and 5 bases from J, with 14 bases in between. This CDR3 spans 16 amino acids. Germline lookup yields CDR1 MDHEN and CDR2 SYDVKM. CDR3 protein: CASSLLSERVNEKLFF. The DNA for the CDR3 is TGTGCCAGCAGTTTATTGTCCGAGCGGGTAAATGAAAAACTGTTTTTT. The complete variable domain, with remaining parts taken from reference TRBV28 and TRBJ1-4, reads DVKVTQSSRYLVKRTGEKVFLECVQDMDHENMFWYRQDPGLGLRLIYFSYDVKMKEKGDIPEGYSVSREKKERFSLILESASTNQTSMYLCASSLLSERVNEKLFFGSGTQLSVL.

V and J are TRBV20-1 and TRBJ2-1; D unresolved. The V gene's germline CDR1 is DFQATT and CDR2 SNEGSKA (reference sequence). The CDR3 has 11 amino acids. Trimming removed 5 bases at V and 2 bases at J, with 4 bases between. CDR3 nucleotide sequence: TGCAGTGCTGGGCCCTACAATGAGCAGTTCTTC. Protein product: CSAGPYNEQFF.

This clone was detected once. The V and J genes are TRBV12-3 or TRBV12-4 and TRBJ2-7; D possibly matches TRBD1 or TRBD2 (6 bases each). The CDR3 contains 13 residues. V shed 3 bases and J shed 4 bases, with 10 bases lying between them. The CDR3 protein is CASSFGGGYEQYF. CDR3 nucleotides: TGTGCCAGCAGTTTCGGAGGGGGGTACGAGCAGTACTTC.

V gene TRBV28 combines with J gene TRBJ1-4; 10 bases match TRBD1. After removal of 5 bases from V and 3 bases from J, the junction contained 9 bases not matched to a gene. Per the germline V gene, CDR1 is MDHEN and CDR2 is SYDVKM. The CDR3 totals 17 residues. The CDR3 DNA reads as TGTGCCAGCAGTCCGACAGGGGGCTGGTCGGCTAATGAAAAACTGTTTTTT. Its translation is CASSPTGGWSANEKLFF.

V usage is TRBV7-9 and J usage is TRBJ1-5, with TRBD1 identical over 8 bases. CDR1 is SEHNR and CDR2 is FQNEAQ in the germline V gene (reference sequence). The CDR3 length is 14 residues. J gave up 10 bases and V 2 bases, and 7 bases lay outside the gene matches. The CDR3 reads CASSLRQGSIPQHF. The CDR3 bases are TGTGCCAGCAGCTTAAGACAGGGGTCGATTCCCCAGCATTTT.

This chain joins TRBV24-1 and TRBJ1-4; the match to TRBD1 covers 10 bases. Per germline, CDR1 KGHDR and CDR2 SFDVKD. V lost 5 bases, J lost 7 bases, and 6 bases stayed unmatched. CDR3 size: 15 residues. CDR3 amino acids: CATSAATGGLEKLFF. CDR3 coding DNA: TGTGCCACCAGTGCCGCGACAGGGGGCCTTGAAAAACTGTTTTTT.

This clone was detected a few times. The CDR3 here is CASSQGLSPNQPQHF. The CDR3 DNA sequence: TGTGCCAGCAGTCAAGGGTTGTCCCCAAATCAGCCCCAGCATTTT. This chain joins TRBV2 and TRBJ1-5; D is ambiguous. The CDR3 length is 15 residues. Germline V gene data show CDR1 as SNHLY and CDR2 as FYNNEI. Trimming took off 5 bases at V and 4 bases at J, with 15 bases between the two ends.